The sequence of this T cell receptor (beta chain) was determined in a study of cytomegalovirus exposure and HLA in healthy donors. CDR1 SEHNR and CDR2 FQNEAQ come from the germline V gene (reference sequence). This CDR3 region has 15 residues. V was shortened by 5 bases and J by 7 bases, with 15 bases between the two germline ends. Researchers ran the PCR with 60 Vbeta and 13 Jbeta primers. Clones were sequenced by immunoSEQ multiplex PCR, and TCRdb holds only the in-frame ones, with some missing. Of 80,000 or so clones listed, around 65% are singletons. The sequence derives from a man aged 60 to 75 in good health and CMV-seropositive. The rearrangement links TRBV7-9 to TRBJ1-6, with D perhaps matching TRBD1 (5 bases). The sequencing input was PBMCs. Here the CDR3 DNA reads TGTGCCAGCAGCCCGGTGGGGGGGATGAATTCACCCCTCCACTTT. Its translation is CASSPVGGMNSPLHF.